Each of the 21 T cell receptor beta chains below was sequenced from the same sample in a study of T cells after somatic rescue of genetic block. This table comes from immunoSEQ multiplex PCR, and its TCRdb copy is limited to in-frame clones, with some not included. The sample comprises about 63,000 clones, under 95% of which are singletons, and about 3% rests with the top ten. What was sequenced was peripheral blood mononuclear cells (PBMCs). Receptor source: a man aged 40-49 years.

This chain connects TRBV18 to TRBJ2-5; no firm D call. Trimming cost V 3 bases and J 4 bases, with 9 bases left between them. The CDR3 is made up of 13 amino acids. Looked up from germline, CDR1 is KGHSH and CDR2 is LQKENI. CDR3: CASSPLERETQYF. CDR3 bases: TGTGCCAGCTCACCCCTGGAACGAGAGACCCAGTACTTC. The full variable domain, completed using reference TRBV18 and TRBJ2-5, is NAGVMQNPRHLVRRRGQEARLRCSPMKGHSHVYWYRQLPEEGLKFMVYLQKENIIDESGMPKERFSAEFPKEGPSILRIQQVVRGDSAAYFCASSPLERETQYFGPGTRLLVL.

Here the CDR3 reads CASSGDSNTEAFF. The CDR3 nucleotides read TGTGCCAGCAGTGGAGACAGCAACACTGAAGCTTTCTTT. The rearrangement uses TRBV2 and TRBJ1-1, with D perhaps matching TRBD1 (5 bases). V was trimmed by 4 bases and J by 2 bases, leaving 8 bases between them. From germline, CDR1 is SNHLY and CDR2 FYNNEI. This CDR3 region has 13 residues.

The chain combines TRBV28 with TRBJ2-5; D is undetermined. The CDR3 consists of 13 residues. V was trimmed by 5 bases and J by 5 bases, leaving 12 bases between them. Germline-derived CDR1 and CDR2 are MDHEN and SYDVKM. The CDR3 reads CASSPGQWETQYF. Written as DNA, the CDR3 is TGTGCCAGCAGTCCCGGCCAGTGGGAGACCCAGTACTTC.

CDR3 sequence: CATAQGASIVQYF. Here the CDR3 DNA reads TGTGCCACCGCACAGGGGGCCTCCATCGTCCAGTACTTC. This sequence joins TRBV5-8 and TRBJ2-5; TRBD1 matches at 9 bases. Trimming removed 9 bases from V and 10 bases from J; junction bases left unmatched: 13. This CDR3 comprises 13 residues. Germline V CDR1 and CDR2: SGHTS, YDEGEE. Full variable domain (remainder filled in from reference TRBV5-8 and TRBJ2-5): EAGVTQSPTHLIKTRGQQATLRCSPISGHTSVYWYQQALGLGLQFLLWYDEGEERNRGNFPPRFSGRQFPNYSSELNVNALELEDSALYLCATAQGASIVQYFGPGTRLLVL.

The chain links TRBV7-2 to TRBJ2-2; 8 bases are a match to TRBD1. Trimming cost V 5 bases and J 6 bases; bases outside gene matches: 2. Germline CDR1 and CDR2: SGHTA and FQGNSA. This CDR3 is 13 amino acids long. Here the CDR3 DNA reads TGTGCCAGCAGCCAGGACAGGGCCGGGGAGCTGTTTTTT. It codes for CASSQDRAGELFF.

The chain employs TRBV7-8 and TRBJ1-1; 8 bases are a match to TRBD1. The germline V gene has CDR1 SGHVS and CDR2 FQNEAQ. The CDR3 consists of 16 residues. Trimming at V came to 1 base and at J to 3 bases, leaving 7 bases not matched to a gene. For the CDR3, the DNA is TGTGCCAGCAGCTTAGATTGGACAGGGAGGTACACTGAAGCTTTCTTT. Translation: CASSLDWTGRYTEAFF.

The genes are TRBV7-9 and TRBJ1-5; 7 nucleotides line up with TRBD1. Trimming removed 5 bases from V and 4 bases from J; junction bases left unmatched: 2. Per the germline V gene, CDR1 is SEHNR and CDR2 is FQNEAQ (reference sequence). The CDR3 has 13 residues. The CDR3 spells CASSQQGNQPQHF. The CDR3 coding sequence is TGTGCCAGCAGCCAACAGGGGAATCAGCCCCAGCATTTT.

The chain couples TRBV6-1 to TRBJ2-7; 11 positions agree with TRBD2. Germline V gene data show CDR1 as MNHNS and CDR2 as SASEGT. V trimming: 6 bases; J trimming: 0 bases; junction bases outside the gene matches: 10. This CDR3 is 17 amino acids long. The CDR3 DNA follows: TGTGCCAGCAGAGAACTAGCGGGGGCCTCGAGCTCCTACGAGCAGTACTTC. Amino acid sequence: CASRELAGASSSYEQYF.

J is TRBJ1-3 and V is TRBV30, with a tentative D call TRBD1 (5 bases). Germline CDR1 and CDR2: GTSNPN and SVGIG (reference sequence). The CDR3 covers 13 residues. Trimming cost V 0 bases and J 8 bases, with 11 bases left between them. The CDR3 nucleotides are TGTGCCTGGAGTGTAACAGGCGTGGACACCATATATTTT. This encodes CAWSVTGVDTIYF.

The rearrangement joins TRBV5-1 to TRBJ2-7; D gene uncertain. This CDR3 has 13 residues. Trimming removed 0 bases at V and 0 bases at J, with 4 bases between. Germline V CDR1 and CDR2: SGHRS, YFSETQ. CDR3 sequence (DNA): TGCGCCAGCAGCTTGGTAGACTCCTACGAGCAGTACTTC. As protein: CASSLVDSYEQYF.

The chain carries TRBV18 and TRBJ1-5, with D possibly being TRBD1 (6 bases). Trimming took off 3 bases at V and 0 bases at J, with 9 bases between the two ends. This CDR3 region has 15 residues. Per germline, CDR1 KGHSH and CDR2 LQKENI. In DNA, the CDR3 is TGTGCCAGCTCACCCACAGGGTCTAGCAATCAGCCCCAGCATTTT. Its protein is CASSPTGSSNQPQHF.

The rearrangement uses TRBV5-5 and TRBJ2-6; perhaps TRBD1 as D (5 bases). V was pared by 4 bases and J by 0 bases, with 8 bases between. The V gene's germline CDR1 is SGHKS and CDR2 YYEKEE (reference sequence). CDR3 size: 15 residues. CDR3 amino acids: CASSVTGSGANVLTF. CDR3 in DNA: TGTGCCAGCAGCGTTACAGGCTCTGGGGCCAACGTCCTGACTTTC. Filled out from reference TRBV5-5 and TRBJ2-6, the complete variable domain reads DAGVTQSPTHLIKTRGQQVTLRCSPISGHKSVSWYQQVLGQGPQFIFQYYEKEERGRGNFPDRFSARQFPNYSSELNVNALLLGDSALYLCASSVTGSGANVLTFGAGSRLTVL.

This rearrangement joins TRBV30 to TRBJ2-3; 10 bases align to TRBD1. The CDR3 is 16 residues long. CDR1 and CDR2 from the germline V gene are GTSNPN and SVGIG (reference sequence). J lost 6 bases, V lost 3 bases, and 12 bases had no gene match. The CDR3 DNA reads TGTGCCTGGAGGGGGGGGACAGGGGCTCGAGGGGATACGCAGTATTTT. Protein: CAWRGGTGARGDTQYF.

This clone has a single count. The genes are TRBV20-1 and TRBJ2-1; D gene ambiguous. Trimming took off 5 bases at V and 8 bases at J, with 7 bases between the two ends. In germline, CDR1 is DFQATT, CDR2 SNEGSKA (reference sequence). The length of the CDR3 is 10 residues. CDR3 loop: CSAVGHEQFF. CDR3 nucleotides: TGCAGTGCTGTAGGACATGAGCAGTTCTTC.

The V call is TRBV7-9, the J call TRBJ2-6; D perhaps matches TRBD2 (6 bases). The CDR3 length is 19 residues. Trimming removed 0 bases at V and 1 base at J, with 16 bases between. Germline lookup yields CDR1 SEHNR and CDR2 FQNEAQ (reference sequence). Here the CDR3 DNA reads TGTGCCAGCAGCTTAGCGCGGGGCAGGGACGCGTCTGGGGCCAACGTCCTGACTTTC. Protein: CASSLARGRDASGANVLTF.

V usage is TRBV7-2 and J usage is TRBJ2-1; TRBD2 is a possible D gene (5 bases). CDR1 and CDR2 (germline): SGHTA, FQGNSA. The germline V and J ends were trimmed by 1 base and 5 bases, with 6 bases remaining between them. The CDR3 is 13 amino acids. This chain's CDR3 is CASSLVRDNEQFF. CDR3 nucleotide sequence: TGTGCCAGCAGCTTAGTGCGGGACAATGAGCAGTTCTTC.

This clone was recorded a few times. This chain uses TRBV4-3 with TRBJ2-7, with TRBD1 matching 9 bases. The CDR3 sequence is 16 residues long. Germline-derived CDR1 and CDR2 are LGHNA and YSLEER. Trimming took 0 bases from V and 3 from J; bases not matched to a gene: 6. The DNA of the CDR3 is TGCGCCAGCAGCCAAGATCTGGGGACAGGGCACTACGAGCAGTACTTC. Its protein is CASSQDLGTGHYEQYF.

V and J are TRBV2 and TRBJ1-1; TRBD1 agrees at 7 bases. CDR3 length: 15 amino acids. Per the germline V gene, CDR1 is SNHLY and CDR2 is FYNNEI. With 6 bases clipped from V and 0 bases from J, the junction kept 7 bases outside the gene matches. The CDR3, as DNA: TGTGCCAGCAGGGTCGCCAGGGGGTTGAACACTGAAGCTTTCTTT. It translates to CASRVARGLNTEAFF.

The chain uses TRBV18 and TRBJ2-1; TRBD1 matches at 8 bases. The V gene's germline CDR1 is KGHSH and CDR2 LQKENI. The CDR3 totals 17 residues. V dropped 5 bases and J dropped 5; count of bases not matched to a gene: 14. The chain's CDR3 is CASSSSAARDRNNEQFF. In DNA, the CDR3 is TGTGCCAGCTCATCCTCAGCTGCCCGGGACAGGAACAATGAGCAGTTCTTC.

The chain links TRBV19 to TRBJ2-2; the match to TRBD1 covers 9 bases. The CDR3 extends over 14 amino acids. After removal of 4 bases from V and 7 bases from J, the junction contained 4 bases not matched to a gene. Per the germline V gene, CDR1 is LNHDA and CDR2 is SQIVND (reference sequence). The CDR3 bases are TGTGCCAGTAGTAGGGACAGGGCTTTCGGGGAGCTGTTTTTT. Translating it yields CASSRDRAFGELFF.

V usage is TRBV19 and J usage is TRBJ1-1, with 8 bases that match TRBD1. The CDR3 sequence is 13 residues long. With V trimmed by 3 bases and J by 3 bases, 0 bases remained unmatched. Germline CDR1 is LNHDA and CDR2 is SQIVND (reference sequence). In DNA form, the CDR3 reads TGTGCCAGTAGTATCAGGGGGCACACTGAAGCTTTCTTT. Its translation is CASSIRGHTEAFF.